Detailed here is one T cell receptor (beta chain). The assay was immunoSEQ multiplex PCR, and TCRdb's table has in-frame clones only and misses some. The sample records tens of thousands of clones, roughly 91% being singletons. This specimen belongs to a study of T cell changes during pregnancy in multiple sclerosis. From germline, CDR1 is SQVTM and CDR2 ANQGSEA. Trimming took 6 bases from V and 8 from J, leaving 19 bases between them. The CDR3 is 13 residues long. This chain links TRBV29-1 with TRBJ1-2, with D possibly being TRBD1 (6 bases). This material consisted of CD4+ T cells from peripheral blood mononuclear cells, taken in the first trimester of pregnancy. This TCR was sampled from a female donor in good health, enrolled as a control in a pregnancy study. CDR3 nucleotide sequence: TGCAGCGTAAACAGGGAGAGCCTGGAGGGCTACACCTTC. Translated: CSVNRESLEGYTF.